The T cell receptor (beta chain) described here comes from a study of long-term antiretroviral therapy in people with HIV. Study-wide points: All time points showed a repertoire dominated by clones expanded before ART.

Survey-level resolution applied to immunoSEQ assay v3.0. Produced via immunoSEQ multiplex PCR; TCRdb's table is partial and in-frame only. The sample includes about 24,000 clones, 85% to 95% of them seen just once. In the case of this clone: What it binds is unknown.

Sequencing used unsorted PBMCs, obtained around 4.7 years after starting antiretroviral therapy. This TCR was recovered from a woman between 50 and 59 years old with HIV.

This CDR3 reads CASSTSGRAFYEQYF. The CDR3 DNA follows: TGTGCCAGCAGCACAAGCGGGAGGGCCTTCTACGAGCAGTACTTC. The genes are TRBV5-5 and TRBJ2-7, with 10 bases matching TRBD2. J gave up 3 bases and V 4 bases, and 7 bases lay outside the gene matches. The V gene's germline CDR1 is SGHKS and CDR2 YYEKEE (reference sequence). There are 15 residues in the CDR3.